This T cell receptor (beta chain) emerged from a study of metastatic and nonmetastatic thyroid tumors. Study in general: Repertoires were compared across blood and tumor or nodule tissue from malignant and benign thyroid patients. General study points: In blood and tumor, TCR beta diversity was reportedly significantly higher in malignant thyroid tumors than in benign nodules.

A remark on this clone: What it binds is not known.

Authors' data handling: To classify distant metastasis in papillary thyroid cancer, a model was built from CDR3 differences across clinicopathological groups. TCRdb re-analyzed the PCR reads using MiXCR. The V and J calls were not made by the authors but by TCRdb's processing. The table includes some 40,000 clones, roughly a fifth detected once. The entire patient cohort was treatment-naive prior to thyroid surgery. The TCR comes from a female donor with papillary thyroid cancer or a benign thyroid nodule (not recorded which). Some clones in this sample may be carry-over from other donors' samples. The material sequenced was blood.

For the CDR3, the DNA is TGTGCCAGCATTACGGATGGCTATGGCTACACCTTC. This codes for CASITDGYGYTF. This chain joins TRBV6-6 and TRBJ1-2; D uncertain. The CDR3 is 12 amino acids. CDR1 and CDR2 from the germline V gene are MNHNY and SVGAGI (reference sequence). V shed 7 bases and J shed 4 bases, with 10 bases lying between them.